Listed below are T cell receptor beta chains from one sample, sequenced in a study of T-cell reconstitution after alpha-beta-depleted transplantation in children. TCRdb re-called the PCR reads through MiXCR, storing one row per CDR3 protein. Of hundreds of thousands of distinct CDR3 sequences in the sample, roughly 23% were seen once. The sequencing used PBMCs, mostly from graft donor cells, collected 360 days after TCRalphabeta/CD19-depleted stem cell transplant. The origin of the receptors is a boy under two years old who had a stem cell transplant for acute myeloid leukemia, so the T cells may come from the graft donor. Both conserved end residues are part of each CDR3. The D gene is left open where the match is weak. A row's size may be missing; if present it is once, few, many or a size class.

D: NA; V: TRBV28; size: few; J: TRBJ2-5; DNA: TGTGCCAGCAGACATGAGGACAGTCTACAAGAGACCCAGTACTTC; CDR3: CASRHEDSLQETQYF
D: NA; V: TRBV5-1; size: NA; J: TRBJ1-2; DNA: TGCGCCAGCAGCTTGGATTCGGACAGAGGCTACACCTTC; CDR3: CASSLDSDRGYTF
D: TRBD2; V: TRBV4-2; size: NA; J: TRBJ2-1; DNA: TGTGCCAGCAGCCAAGAACCAGCGGGGAGCTCCTACAATGAGCAGTTCTTC; CDR3: CASSQEPAGSSYNEQFF
D: TRBD2; V: TRBV6-2/TRBV6-3; size: NA; J: TRBJ2-2; DNA: TGTGCCAGCAGTCGCCGGGGGGCCGGGGAGCTGTTTTTT; CDR3: CASSRRGAGELFF
D: NA; V: TRBV20-1; size: NA; J: TRBJ1-2; DNA: TGCAGTGCCATACCAGCGAACTATGGCTACACCTTC; CDR3: CSAIPANYGYTF
D: NA; V: TRBV20-1; size: NA; J: TRBJ1-5; DNA: TGCAGTGCTAGAGATCCCAATTGGGGGTGGGGAAGCAATCAGCCCCAGCATTTT; CDR3: CSARDPNWGWGSNQPQHF
D: TRBD2; V: TRBV29-1; size: few; J: TRBJ2-3; DNA: TGCAGCGTTCAAGGCGGGGGGCGGGCCACAGATACGCAGTATTTT; CDR3: CSVQGGGRATDTQYF
D: NA; V: TRBV20-1; size: many; J: TRBJ2-2; DNA: TGCAGTGCCACCCGGGACACCGGGGAGCTGTTTTTT; CDR3: CSATRDTGELFF
D: TRBD2; V: TRBV6-1; size: NA; J: TRBJ2-1; DNA: TGTGCCAGCGCCGTTTCGGCAGCTAGCGGTAGCTCCTACAATGAGCAGTTCTTC; CDR3: CASAVSAASGSSYNEQFF
D: NA; V: TRBV20-1; size: NA; J: TRBJ2-4; DNA: TGCAGTGCTAGAGAGGGCGGGCGGGGAGAGTGGGACATTCAGTACTTC; CDR3: CSAREGGRGEWDIQYF
D: NA; V: TRBV20-1; size: NA; J: TRBJ2-7; DNA: TGCAGTGCTAAAGCCCTACTTAACGAGCAGTACTTC; CDR3: CSAKALLNEQYF
D: NA; V: TRBV7-3; size: once; J: TRBJ1-1; DNA: TGTGCCAGCAGCAACAGGGTTGGGACTGAAGCTTTCTTT; CDR3: CASSNRVGTEAFF
D: NA; V: TRBV12-3/TRBV12-4; size: NA; J: TRBJ2-5; DNA: TGTGCCAGCAGTTCCTGGGACTCCTTGACCCAGTACTTC; CDR3: CASSSWDSLTQYF
D: NA; V: TRBV27; size: NA; J: TRBJ2-3; DNA: TGTGCCAGCACCCGGGGGGCTTTAGATACGCAGTATTTT; CDR3: CASTRGALDTQYF
D: NA; V: TRBV6-2/TRBV6-3; size: many; J: TRBJ2-2; DNA: TGTGCCAGCAGTCCCGGGGGTCCAACCGGGGAGCTGTTTTTT; CDR3: CASSPGGPTGELFF
D: NA; V: TRBV12-3/TRBV12-4; size: few; J: TRBJ2-1; DNA: TGTGCCAGCAGTTTCCCGTTTAGATATGAGCAGTTCTTC; CDR3: CASSFPFRYEQFF
D: NA; V: TRBV5-1; size: few; J: TRBJ2-7; DNA: TGCGCCAGCAGCTTGGCCTTCGGGGGTGAGAACTCCTACGAGCAGTACTTC; CDR3: CASSLAFGGENSYEQYF
D: NA; V: TRBV6-1; size: few; J: TRBJ1-2; DNA: TGTGCCAGAACCGGGCCAATTGAGGGGAATGGCTACACCTTC; CDR3: CARTGPIEGNGYTF
D: NA; V: TRBV18; size: NA; J: TRBJ2-2; DNA: TGTGCCAGCTCACCAAAGGGGAAGGTCACCGGGGAGCTGTTTTTT; CDR3: CASSPKGKVTGELFF
D: TRBD2; V: TRBV20-1; size: few; J: TRBJ2-3; DNA: TGCAGTGCTAGTGCTAGCGGCCTCACAGATACGCAGTATTTT; CDR3: CSASASGLTDTQYF
D: NA; V: TRBV20-1; size: many; J: TRBJ1-6; DNA: TGCAGTGCTAGGCTGACGGGCGAGCGAATCAATTCACCCCTCCACTTT; CDR3: CSARLTGERINSPLHF
D: TRBD2; V: TRBV6-5; size: NA; J: TRBJ2-2; DNA: TGTGCCAGCAGTTACCGGGGACTAATGTTCACCGGGGAGCTGTTTTTT; CDR3: CASSYRGLMFTGELFF
D: TRBD2; V: TRBV20-1; size: NA; J: TRBJ2-5; DNA: TGCAGTGCTAGAGGGACTAGCGGCAAGGAATACCAAGAGACCCAGTACTTC; CDR3: CSARGTSGKEYQETQYF
D: TRBD2; V: TRBV20-1; size: many; J: TRBJ2-5; DNA: TGCAGTGCTGGGACTAGCGGACAAGAGACCCAGTACTTC; CDR3: CSAGTSGQETQYF
D: NA; V: TRBV3-1; size: few; J: TRBJ2-5; DNA: TGTGCCAGCAGAATGACTAACGAAGAGACCCAGTACTTC; CDR3: CASRMTNEETQYF
D: NA; V: TRBV4-2; size: many; J: TRBJ2-5; DNA: TGTGCCAGCAGCCAAGAGGTAGTAAGGGGGGATCAAGAGACCCAGTACTTC; CDR3: CASSQEVVRGDQETQYF
D: NA; V: TRBV12-3/TRBV12-4; size: many; J: TRBJ2-3; DNA: TGTGCCAGCAGTCCCACGAGGGCCAAAAGCACAGATACGCAGTATTTT; CDR3: CASSPTRAKSTDTQYF
D: TRBD1; V: TRBV27; size: many; J: TRBJ2-1; DNA: TGTGCCAGCAGTAACTCCGGGACAGAGAGCTCCTACAATGAGCAGTTCTTC; CDR3: CASSNSGTESSYNEQFF
D: NA; V: TRBV7-3; size: many; J: TRBJ2-6; DNA: TGTGCCAGCAGCTCATTAGTCACTGGGGCCAACGTCCTGACTTTC; CDR3: CASSSLVTGANVLTF
D: NA; V: TRBV20-1; size: NA; J: TRBJ1-1; DNA: TGCAGTGCTAGTGAAAACAGACCCACTGAAGCTTTCTTT; CDR3: CSASENRPTEAFF
D: NA; V: TRBV20-1; size: few; J: TRBJ1-5; DNA: TGCAGTGCTACTTTTAGCTCCCCGGGGGGTCAGCCCCAGCATTTT; CDR3: CSATFSSPGGQPQHF
D: TRBD2; V: TRBV29-1; size: many; J: TRBJ2-1; DNA: TGCAGCGTTGCGAGACTAGCGGGGGGTTACAATGAGCAGTTCTTC; CDR3: CSVARLAGGYNEQFF
D: NA; V: TRBV6-2/TRBV6-3; size: many; J: TRBJ2-1; DNA: TGTGCCAGCAGTTACGATGGTGTTCACAATGAGCAGTTCTTC; CDR3: CASSYDGVHNEQFF
D: NA; V: TRBV4-3; size: NA; J: TRBJ2-7; DNA: TGCGCCAGCAGCCGTACAGGGAGCTTTACCTACGAGCAGTACTTC; CDR3: CASSRTGSFTYEQYF
D: NA; V: TRBV29-1; size: NA; J: TRBJ1-2; DNA: TGCAGCGTTGGTGGCGGGCGGGACAACTATGGCTACACCTTC; CDR3: CSVGGGRDNYGYTF
D: NA; V: TRBV30; size: many; J: TRBJ2-7; DNA: TGTGCCTTCAACAACGGGTCCTCCTACGAGCAGTACTTC; CDR3: CAFNNGSSYEQYF
D: NA; V: TRBV10-2; size: NA; J: TRBJ1-1; DNA: TGCGCCAGCAGCTGGGGACGTAGGAACACTGAAGCTTTCTTT; CDR3: CASSWGRRNTEAFF
D: NA; V: TRBV20-1; size: NA; J: TRBJ1-1; DNA: TGCAGTGCTAGTGGGTGGGGGCGGGACACTGAAGCTTTCTTT; CDR3: CSASGWGRDTEAFF
D: NA; V: TRBV29-1; size: NA; J: TRBJ1-1; DNA: TGCAGCGTCAACCCGAGAGGGATGAACACTGAAGCTTTCTTT; CDR3: CSVNPRGMNTEAFF
D: NA; V: TRBV29-1; size: NA; J: TRBJ2-7; DNA: TGCAGCGTTCGAACCGGGAAGACCTACGAGCAGTACTTC; CDR3: CSVRTGKTYEQYF
D: TRBD1; V: TRBV24-1; size: NA; J: TRBJ2-2; DNA: TGTGCCACCAGTGGTCTTGGACAGGGGAAAACCGGGGAGCTGTTTTTT; CDR3: CATSGLGQGKTGELFF
D: NA; V: TRBV6-8; size: many; J: TRBJ2-2; DNA: TGTGCCAGCAGTTACCCAGGGGCCCTCGGCACCGGGGAGCTGTTTTTT; CDR3: CASSYPGALGTGELFF
D: NA; V: TRBV6-5; size: few; J: TRBJ2-3; DNA: TGTGCCACCAAGAGGGGGACAGATACGCAGTATTTT; CDR3: CATKRGTDTQYF
D: TRBD1; V: TRBV9; size: NA; J: TRBJ1-5; DNA: TGTGCCAGCGATGGGACAGGTCTCAATCAGCCCCAGCATTTT; CDR3: CASDGTGLNQPQHF
D: NA; V: TRBV5-5; size: many; J: TRBJ2-2; DNA: TGTGCCAGCATACGCATGACAGGAGGCACCGGGGAGCTGTTTTTT; CDR3: CASIRMTGGTGELFF
D: TRBD2; V: TRBV10-3; size: few; J: TRBJ2-1; DNA: TGTGCCATCTCGTCTAGCGGAACTTACAATGGGCAGTTCTTC; CDR3: CAISSSGTYNGQFF
D: TRBD1; V: TRBV20-1; size: many; J: TRBJ2-5; DNA: TGCAGTGCTAGAGATGGGAAAACAGGGGAAGAGACCCAGTACTTC; CDR3: CSARDGKTGEETQYF
D: TRBD2; V: TRBV5-1; size: many; J: TRBJ2-1; DNA: TGCGCCAGCAGCCCGAGGACTAGCGGGGCGCGGATGAATGAGCAGTTCTTC; CDR3: CASSPRTSGARMNEQFF
D: TRBD2; V: TRBV6-5; size: few; J: TRBJ2-7; DNA: TGTGCCAGCAGTTACATGACTAGCGGGGGCTACGAGCAGTACTTC; CDR3: CASSYMTSGGYEQYF